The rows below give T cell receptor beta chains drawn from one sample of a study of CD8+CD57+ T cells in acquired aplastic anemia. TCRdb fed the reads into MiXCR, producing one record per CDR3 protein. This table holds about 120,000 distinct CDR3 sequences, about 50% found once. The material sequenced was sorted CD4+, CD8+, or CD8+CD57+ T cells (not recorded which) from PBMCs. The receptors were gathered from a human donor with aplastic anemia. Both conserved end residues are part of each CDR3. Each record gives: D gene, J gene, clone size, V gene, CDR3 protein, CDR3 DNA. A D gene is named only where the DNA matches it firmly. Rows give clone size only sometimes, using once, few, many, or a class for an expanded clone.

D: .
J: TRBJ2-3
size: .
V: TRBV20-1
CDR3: CSASSQGIGRTDTQYF
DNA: TGCAGTGCCAGCAGCCAGGGGATCGGGCGCACAGATACGCAGTATTTT

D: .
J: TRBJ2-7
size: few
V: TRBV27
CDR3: CASRTPGPGYEQYF
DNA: TGTGCCAGCAGGACCCCGGGGCCGGGCTACGAGCAGTACTTC

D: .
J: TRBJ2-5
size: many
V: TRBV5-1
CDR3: CASSLLPGTAGGVDQYF
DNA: TGCGCCAGCAGCTTGTTGCCAGGGACGGCTGGGGGAGTGGACCAGTACTTC

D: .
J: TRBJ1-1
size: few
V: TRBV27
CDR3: CASSLSGGSTEAFF
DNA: TGTGCCAGCAGTTTATCGGGGGGGAGCACTGAAGCTTTCTTT

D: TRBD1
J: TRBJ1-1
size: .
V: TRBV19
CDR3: CASSIARTGNTEAFF
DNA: TGTGCCAGTAGTATAGCGAGGACAGGGAACACTGAAGCTTTCTTT

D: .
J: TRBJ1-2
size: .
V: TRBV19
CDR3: CASSFRRDAPSGVAF
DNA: TGTGCCAGTAGTTTCCGCCGGGACGCTCCCTCTGGGGTCGCCTTC

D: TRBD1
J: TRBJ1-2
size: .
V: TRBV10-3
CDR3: CAISEDRVYGYTF
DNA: TGTGCCATCAGTGAGGACAGGGTCTATGGCTACACCTTC

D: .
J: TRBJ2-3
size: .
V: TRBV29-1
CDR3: CSVRQLTSSTDTQYF
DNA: TGCAGCGTCCGACAGCTAACATCTAGCACAGATACGCAGTATTTT

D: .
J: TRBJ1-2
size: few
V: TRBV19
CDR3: CASTAPAYGYTF
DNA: TGTGCCAGTACTGCCCCAGCCTATGGCTACACCTTC

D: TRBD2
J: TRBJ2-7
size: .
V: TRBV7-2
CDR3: CASSLTSGEAYEQYF
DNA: TGTGCCAGCAGCCTCACTAGCGGGGAAGCCTACGAGCAGTACTTC

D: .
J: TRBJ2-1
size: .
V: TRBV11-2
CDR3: CASSSSSDYNEQFF
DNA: TGTGCCAGCAGCTCCTCCTCAGACTACAATGAGCAGTTCTTC

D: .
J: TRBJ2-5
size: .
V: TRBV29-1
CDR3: CSSEFAVQETQYF
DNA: TGCAGCAGTGAATTCGCAGTCCAAGAGACCCAGTACTTC

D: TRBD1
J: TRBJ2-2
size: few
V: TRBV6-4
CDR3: CASSGTGDTGELFF
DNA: TGTGCCAGCAGTGGGACAGGGGACACCGGGGAGCTGTTTTTT

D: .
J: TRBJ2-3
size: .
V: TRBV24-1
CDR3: CATSGHKIADTQYF
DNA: TGTGCCACCAGCGGACACAAAATAGCAGATACGCAGTATTTT